This TCR beta chain appears in the sequencing data of a study of cytomegalovirus exposure and HLA in healthy donors. 13 Jbeta primers and 60 Vbeta primers were used for the PCR. TCRdb keeps only in-frame clones here, not all; method: immunoSEQ multiplex PCR. The sample shows approximately 160,000 clones, about 63% of them seen only once. General observations from the study: Reported results showed that the classifier diagnosed cytomegalovirus status with high specificity and sensitivity.

A note on this clone: The antigen remains unidentified.

The CDR3 is made up of 13 amino acids. The germline V gene has CDR1 MNHNS and CDR2 SASEGT. V lost 3 bases, J lost 6 bases, and 12 bases lay in between. This chain uses TRBV6-1 with TRBJ2-7, with a weak D call TRBD1 (6 bases). This sequence originates from a woman aged 40 to 50 in good health and CMV-seropositive. Sequenced sample: PBMCs. The CDR3 region is CASSDPQGSEQYF. The CDR3 DNA reads TGTGCCAGCAGTGACCCCCAGGGGAGCGAGCAGTACTTC.